Shown below are 14 T cell receptor beta chains from a single sample sequenced in a study of metastatic and nonmetastatic thyroid tumors. None of the patients had undergone any treatment ahead of thyroid surgery. TCRdb called clones again from the PCR reads with MiXCR. Of approximately 35,000 clones listed, 10% to 12% were seen once; the top ten hold 15% to 20%. Sequencing was carried out using blood. The origin of the receptors is a female donor with papillary thyroid cancer or a benign thyroid nodule (not recorded which). Some clones in this sample may be carry-over from other donors' samples.

Many counts were recorded for this clone. The rearrangement joins TRBV12-3 or TRBV12-4 to TRBJ2-2, with TRBD2 as a possible D gene (5 bases). Between the trimmed V and J ends, which lost 5 bases and 1 base, there was a span of 5 bases. There are 13 residues in the CDR3. The CDR3 loop is CASSGLNTGELFF. CDR3 nucleotides: TGTGCCAGCAGTGGACTGAACACCGGGGAGCTGTTTTTT.

The table lists this clone with many counts. This chain uses TRBV10-2 with TRBJ2-7; D is uncertain. Trimming took off 0 bases at V and 0 bases at J, with 6 bases between the two ends. The germline V gene encodes CDR1 WSHSY and CDR2 SAAADI. CDR3 length: 14 amino acids. For the CDR3, the DNA is TGCGCCAGCAGTGAGTCACGGAGCTCCTACGAGCAGTACTTC. This gives the protein CASSESRSSYEQYF.

This clone was recorded at least ten times. V usage is TRBV29-1 and J usage is TRBJ1-5; TRBD1 might be the D (5 bases). V gave up 3 bases and J gave up 4 bases, with 10 bases separating them. Germline V gives CDR1 SQVTM, CDR2 ANQGSEA. The CDR3 loop spans 13 amino acids. The CDR3 DNA reads as TGCAGCGTTGATGGGGGGGGGAATCAGCCCCAGCATTTT. Translating gives CSVDGGGNQPQHF.

At least ten counts were recorded for this clone. The chain carries TRBV27 and TRBJ1-2; the match to TRBD1 covers 12 bases. This CDR3 spans 15 amino acids. CDR1 and CDR2 from the germline V gene are MNHEY and SMNVEV (reference sequence). V shed 2 bases and J 7 bases; nucleotides not matched to a gene: 5. CDR3 sequence reads: CASSLVGQGAFGYTF. CDR3 coding DNA: TGTGCCAGCAGTTTAGTGGGACAGGGGGCGTTTGGCTACACCTTC.

The rearrangement links TRBV5-1 to TRBJ2-7; D gene ambiguous. The V end was cut by 4 bases, the J end by 0 bases, with 11 bases between. The CDR3 spans 14 residues. Germline loops: CDR1 SGHRS, CDR2 YFSETQ. In DNA, the CDR3 is TGCGCCAGCAGCGCGCCCGGTAGCTCCTACGAGCAGTACTTC. As protein: CASSAPGSSYEQYF.

The sample holds a few counts of this clone. This sequence may be a read error, since a much larger clone differs from it by one base. Other DNA sequences in this specimen translate into the identical CDR3. The chain joins TRBV3-1 to TRBJ1-3; D possibly corresponds to TRBD1 (5 bases). The germline gives CDR1 LGHDT, CDR2 YNNKEL (reference sequence). This CDR3 has 16 residues. CDR3 loop: CASSQGWGGNGNTIYF. The CDR3 nucleotides are TGTGCTAGCAGCCAAGGTTGGGGCGGAAATGGAAACACCATATATTTT.

A few counts support this clone. The chain joins TRBV27 to TRBJ1-4, with D tentatively TRBD1 (6 bases). The CDR3 spans 14 residues. Germline-derived CDR1 and CDR2 are MNHEY and SMNVEV (reference sequence). Trimming left V 3 bases short and J 6 bases short, with 11 bases between. The DNA of the CDR3 is TGTGCCAGCAGTTTCTCAGGGGAGCATGAAAAACTGTTTTTT. This gives the protein CASSFSGEHEKLFF. The whole variable domain, filled in from reference TRBV27 and TRBJ1-4, reads EAQVTQNPRYLITVTGKKLTVTCSQNMNHEYMSWYRQDPGLGLRQIYYSMNVEVTDKGDVPEGYKVSRKEKRNFPLILESPSPNQTSLYFCASSFSGEHEKLFFGSGTQLSVL.

J is TRBJ2-1 and V is TRBV5-1; D possibly corresponds to TRBD2 (5 bases). The V gene's germline CDR1 is SGHRS and CDR2 YFSETQ. Trimming left V 6 bases short and J 1 base short, with 8 bases between. The CDR3 is 13 residues long. CDR3 sequence: CASMRGSYNEQFF. CDR3 nucleotides: TGCGCCAGCATGAGAGGGTCCTACAATGAGCAGTTCTTC.

By sample share, this clone is medium-sized (0.01 to 0.1%). The rearrangement links TRBV6-2 or TRBV6-3 to TRBJ1-3; D remains ambiguous. The germline gives CDR1 MNHEY, CDR2 SVGEGT. The CDR3 contains 13 residues. V lost 2 bases, J lost 4 bases, and 6 bases lay in between. The CDR3 loop is CASSYAQGNTIYF. In DNA form, the CDR3 reads TGTGCCAGCAGTTACGCTCAGGGAAACACCATATATTTT.

This chain connects TRBV11-2 to TRBJ1-1, with TRBD1 identical over 7 bases. The CDR3 contains 13 residues. Trimming at V came to 5 bases and at J to 11 bases, leaving 11 bases not matched to a gene. Germline V CDR1 and CDR2: SGHAT, FQNNGV. The CDR3 loop reads CASSPGTVVEAFF. For the CDR3, the DNA is TGTGCCAGCAGCCCGGGGACAGTTGTTGAGGCTTTCTTT.

The chain recombines TRBV5-6 with TRBJ1-2, with D unresolved. The germline V gene encodes CDR1 SGHDT and CDR2 YYEEEE. With 4 bases removed from V and 4 bases from J, the gap between germline ends came to 11 bases. The CDR3 runs to 13 residues. CDR3 protein: CASSKWGGYGYTF. CDR3 nucleotides: TGTGCCAGCAGCAAATGGGGTGGCTATGGCTACACCTTC. Together with reference TRBV5-6 and TRBJ1-2, the CDR3 gives the full variable domain: DAGVTQSPTHLIKTRGQQVTLRCSPKSGHDTVSWYQQALGQGPQFIFQYYEEEERQRGNFPDRFSGHQFPNYSSELNVNALLLGDSALYLCASSKWGGYGYTFGSGTRLTVV.

This clone has a count of ten or more. Distinct nucleotide sequences in the sample also encode this CDR3. This chain links TRBV7-2 with TRBJ2-5, with D possibly called TRBD1 or TRBD2 (6 bases each). From germline, CDR1 is SGHTA and CDR2 FQGNSA. The CDR3 extends over 15 amino acids. V dropped 5 bases and J dropped 5 bases, with 18 bases sitting between them. CDR3 sequence (DNA): TGTGCCAGCAGCACCGGGGGCCGGGAGTGGGAGACCCAGTACTTC. Translated: CASSTGGREWETQYF.

The chain links TRBV6-2 or TRBV6-3 to TRBJ1-6, with 8 bases identical to TRBD1. Looked up from germline, CDR1 is MNHEY and CDR2 is SVGEGT. CDR3 length equals 15 residues. CDR3 coding DNA: TGTGGGTGGAGTTCCTCGGACAGGGAGAGCTCACCCCTCCACTTT. Translating gives CGWSSSDRESSPLHF.

J is TRBJ2-1 and V is TRBV5-1; weak D call: TRBD2 (5 bases). CDR1 and CDR2 (germline): SGHRS, YFSETQ. The CDR3 sequence is 12 residues long. The V end lost 4 bases, the J end lost 7 bases, and 9 bases lay between the germline ends. CDR3 DNA sequence: TGCGCCAGCAGCATGGACTCAAATGAGCAGTTCTTC. Translated: CASSMDSNEQFF.